The next 9 T cell receptor beta chains were all read from a single sample in a study of CD8+ T cells in alopecia areata. Treatment of the sample: oral pan-JAK inhibitor, 5-10 mg twice daily. RNA, once extracted, was reverse transcribed into cDNA for use as the sequencing template. Clones were sequenced by immunoSEQ multiplex PCR, and TCRdb holds only the in-frame ones, with some missing. Among about 270,000 clones, 60% were seen once, and the ten largest hold around 0.84%. The input for sequencing was CD4+ T cells sorted from blood, taken between weeks 51 and 54, from a patient treated with tofacitinib. The origin of the receptors is a human donor with alopecia areata.

This clone appeared a few times. The CDR3 DNA reads as TGTGCCAGCAGCGTAGAGGGAAGAACTAATGAAAAACTGTTTTTT. Protein product: CASSVEGRTNEKLFF. The chain has TRBV9 and TRBJ1-4; D gene uncertain. CDR1 is SGDLS, CDR2 YYNGEE, per germline. The CDR3 is 15 amino acids. The V end lost 0 bases, the J end lost 1 base, and 7 bases lay between the germline ends.

The chain combines TRBV5-1 with TRBJ2-1; 7 bases fit TRBD1. Trimming at V came to 0 bases and at J to 4 bases, leaving 7 bases not matched to a gene. Germline values: CDR1 SGHRS, CDR2 YFSETQ. The length of the CDR3 is 16 residues. DNA of the CDR3: TGCGCCAGCAGCTTGGTTGTGGGACAGCCGTACAATGAGCAGTTCTTC. Protein: CASSLVVGQPYNEQFF.

The chain links TRBV21-1 to TRBJ2-7; TRBD2 is taken as the D call from the table, unchecked against the DNA. TRBV21-1 is annotated as a pseudogene. This CDR3 comprises 16 residues. CDR3: CASSKPPKRDSYEQYF. For the CDR3, the DNA is TGTGCCAGCAGCAAACCTCCAAAGAGGGATTCCTACGAGCAGTACTTC.

The V gene is TRBV30, the J gene TRBJ2-5; TRBD2 matches at 9 bases. This CDR3 has 10 amino acids. CDR1 and CDR2 (germline): GTSNPN, SVGIG (reference sequence). The CDR3, as DNA: TGTGCGCGGGGGGGTGAGACCCAGTACTTC. The encoded protein is CARGGETQYF.

The chain is built from TRBV30 and TRBJ1-6, with TRBD1 identical over 12 bases. Unmatched junction bases numbered 6, after V lost 3 bases and J lost 9 bases. Germline lookup yields CDR1 GTSNPN and CDR2 SVGIG (reference sequence). CDR3 length: 15 amino acids. The CDR3 DNA sequence: TGTGCCTGGAGGAGGGACAGGGGGCGGACTTCACCCCTCCACTTT. Protein sequence: CAWRRDRGRTSPLHF.

This clone was observed a few times. The CDR3 loop is CAGRGASYNEQFF. CDR3 DNA: TGTGCCGGTCGGGGGGCCTCCTACAATGAGCAGTTCTTC. The rearrangement uses TRBV7-9 and TRBJ2-1, with D possibly matching TRBD2 (7 bases). Germline V gene sequence: CDR1 SEHNR, CDR2 FQNEAQ (reference sequence). The CDR3 is 13 amino acids. V lost 11 bases to trimming and J lost 0 bases, with 11 bases between them.

The chain couples TRBV27 to TRBJ1-1; D uncertain. Trimming took 6 bases from V and 1 from J, leaving 12 bases between them. Germline V gives CDR1 MNHEY, CDR2 SMNVEV (reference sequence). This CDR3 has 14 residues. The CDR3 spells CASSPQVTNTEAFF. Written as DNA, the CDR3 is TGTGCCAGCAGCCCCCAGGTAACGAACACTGAAGCTTTCTTT.

About this clone: The sample has other DNA sequences that encode this CDR3 too. The chain combines TRBV9 with TRBJ2-1; 9 bases are a match to TRBD1. Germline values: CDR1 SGDLS, CDR2 YYNGEE. The CDR3 runs 13 residues. Trimming cost V 3 bases and J 6 bases; bases outside gene matches: 1. CDR3 sequence (DNA): TGTGCCAGCAGCGGGACAGGGGTCAATGAGCAGTTCTTC. Translated, it gives CASSGTGVNEQFF.

This clone was observed a handful of times. CDR3 nucleotide sequence: TGTGCCAGCAGTGAATATTTCGGAGGGCGGGAGACCCAGTACTTC. Encoded protein: CASSEYFGGRETQYF. The rearrangement links TRBV25-1 to TRBJ2-5; tentatively, D is TRBD2 (6 bases). Germline CDR1 and CDR2: MGHDK and SYGVNS. Deletions cut 0 bases from V and 5 bases from J, with 13 bases between. The CDR3 consists of 15 residues.